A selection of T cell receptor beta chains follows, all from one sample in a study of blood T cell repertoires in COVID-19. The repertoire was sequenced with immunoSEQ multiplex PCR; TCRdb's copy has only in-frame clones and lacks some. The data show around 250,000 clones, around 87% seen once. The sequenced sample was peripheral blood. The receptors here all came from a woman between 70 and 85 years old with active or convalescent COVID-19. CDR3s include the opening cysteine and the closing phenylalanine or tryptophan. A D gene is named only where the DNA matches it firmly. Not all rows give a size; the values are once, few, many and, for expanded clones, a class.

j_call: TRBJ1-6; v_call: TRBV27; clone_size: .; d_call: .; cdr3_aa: CASSLSRQSTSPLHF; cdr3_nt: TGTGCCAGCAGTTTATCTAGACAGTCGACGTCACCCCTCCACTTT
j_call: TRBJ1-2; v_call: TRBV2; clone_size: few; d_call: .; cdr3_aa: CASKRTEIPSGYTF; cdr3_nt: TGTGCCAGCAAGCGGACGGAGATCCCGTCAGGCTACACCTTC
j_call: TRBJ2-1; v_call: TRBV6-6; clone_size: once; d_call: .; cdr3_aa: CASSTSSYNEQFF; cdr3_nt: TGTGCCAGCAGTACGAGCTCCTACAATGAGCAGTTCTTC
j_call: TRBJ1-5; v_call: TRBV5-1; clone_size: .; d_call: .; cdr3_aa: CASSWEGDQPQHF; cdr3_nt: TGCGCCAGCAGCTGGGAGGGCGATCAGCCCCAGCATTTT
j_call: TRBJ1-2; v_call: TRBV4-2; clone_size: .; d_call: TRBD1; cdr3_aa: CASSQQGVDYGYTF; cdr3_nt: TGTGCCAGCAGCCAACAGGGGGTCGACTATGGCTACACCTTC
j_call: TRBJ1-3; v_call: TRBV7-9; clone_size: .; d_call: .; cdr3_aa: CASSRGQGGNTIYF; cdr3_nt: TGTGCCAGCAGCCGTGGACAAGGTGGAAACACCATATATTTT
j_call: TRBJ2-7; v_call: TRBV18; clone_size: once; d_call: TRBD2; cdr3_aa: CASSPPGLAGNEQYF; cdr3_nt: TGTGCCAGCTCACCCCCGGGACTAGCGGGGAACGAGCAGTACTTC
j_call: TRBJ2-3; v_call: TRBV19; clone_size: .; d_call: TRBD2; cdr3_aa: CASSSRTSGGARGTDTQYF; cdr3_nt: TGTGCCAGTAGTTCCCGGACTAGCGGGGGGGCCCGGGGCACAGATACGCAGTATTTT
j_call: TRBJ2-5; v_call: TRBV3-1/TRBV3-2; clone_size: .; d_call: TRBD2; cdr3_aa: CASIPPSGAQGTQYF; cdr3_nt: TGTGCCAGCATCCCACCTAGCGGGGCTCAGGGGACCCAGTACTTC
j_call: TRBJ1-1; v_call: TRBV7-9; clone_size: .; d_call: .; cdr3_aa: CASSLAALNTEAFF; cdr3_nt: TGTGCCAGCAGCTTAGCTGCGTTGAACACTGAAGCTTTCTTT
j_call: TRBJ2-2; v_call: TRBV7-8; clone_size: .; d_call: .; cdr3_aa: CASSQRGLGQNTGELFF; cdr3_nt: TGTGCCAGCAGCCAAAGGGGTCTCGGACAGAACACCGGGGAGCTGTTTTTT
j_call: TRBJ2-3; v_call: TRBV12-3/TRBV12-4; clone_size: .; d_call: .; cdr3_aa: CASSSYTDTQYF; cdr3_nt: TGTGCCAGCAGTTCCTACACAGATACGCAGTATTTT
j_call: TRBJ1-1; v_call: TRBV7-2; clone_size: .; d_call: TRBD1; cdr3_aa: CASSKNPDRVGLKGAFF; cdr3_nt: TGTGCCAGCAGCAAGAACCCAGACAGGGTTGGACTGAAAGGGGCTTTCTTT
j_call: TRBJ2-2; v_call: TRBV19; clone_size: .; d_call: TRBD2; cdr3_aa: CASSISPGGGDTGELFF; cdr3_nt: TGTGCCAGTAGTATATCCCCCGGGGGGGGCGACACCGGGGAGCTGTTTTTT
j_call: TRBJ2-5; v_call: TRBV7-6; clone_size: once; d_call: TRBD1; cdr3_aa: CASSSMTGAQETQYF; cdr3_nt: TGTGCCAGCAGCTCCATGACAGGGGCTCAAGAGACCCAGTACTTC
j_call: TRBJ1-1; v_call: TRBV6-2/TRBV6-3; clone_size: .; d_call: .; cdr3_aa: CASSYGELRGGVEAFF; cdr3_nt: TGTGCCAGCAGTTACGGCGAGTTAAGGGGGGGCGTTGAAGCTTTCTTT
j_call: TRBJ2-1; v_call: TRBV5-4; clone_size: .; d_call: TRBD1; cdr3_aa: CASSTGGQYNEQFF; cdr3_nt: TGTGCCAGCAGCACAGGGGGGCAATACAATGAGCAGTTCTTC
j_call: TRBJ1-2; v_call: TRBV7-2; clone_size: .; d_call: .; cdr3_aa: CASSFQTTYGYTF; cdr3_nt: TGTGCCAGCAGCTTCCAGACAACCTATGGCTACACCTTC
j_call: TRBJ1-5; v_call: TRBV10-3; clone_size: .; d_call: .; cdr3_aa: CAIKEGSNQPQHF; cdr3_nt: TGTGCCATCAAGGAGGGGAGCAATCAGCCCCAGCATTTT
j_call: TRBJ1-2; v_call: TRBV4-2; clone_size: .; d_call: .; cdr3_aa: CASSQDPRSHGYTF; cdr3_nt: TGTGCCAGCAGCCAAGATCCCAGATCCCATGGCTACACCTTC
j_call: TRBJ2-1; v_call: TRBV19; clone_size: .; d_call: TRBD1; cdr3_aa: CASSIKNIGTGVNEQFF; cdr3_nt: TGTGCCAGTAGTATCAAAAACATTGGGACAGGGGTCAATGAGCAGTTCTTC
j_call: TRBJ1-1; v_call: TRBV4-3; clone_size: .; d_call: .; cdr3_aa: CASSLQKNTEAFF; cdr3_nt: TGCGCCAGCAGCCTACAGAAGAACACTGAAGCTTTCTTT
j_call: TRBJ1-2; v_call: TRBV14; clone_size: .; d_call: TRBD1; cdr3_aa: CASSQDHRGIYGYTF; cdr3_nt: TGTGCCAGCAGCCAAGATCACAGGGGCATCTATGGCTACACCTTC
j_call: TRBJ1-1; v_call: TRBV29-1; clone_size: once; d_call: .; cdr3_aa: CSVGWSTEAFF; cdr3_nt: TGCAGCGTAGGATGGAGCACTGAAGCTTTCTTT
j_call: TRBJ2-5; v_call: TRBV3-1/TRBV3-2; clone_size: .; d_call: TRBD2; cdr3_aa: CASSQGGGLAGGQQTQYF; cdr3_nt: TGTGCCAGCAGCCAAGGAGGTGGACTAGCGGGGGGGCAACAGACCCAGTACTTC
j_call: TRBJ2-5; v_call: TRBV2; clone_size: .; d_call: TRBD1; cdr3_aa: CASSYGTAETQYF; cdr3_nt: TGTGCCAGCAGTTACGGGACAGCAGAGACCCAGTACTTC
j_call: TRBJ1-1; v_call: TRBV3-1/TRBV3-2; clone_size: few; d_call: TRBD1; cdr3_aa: CASSQGTAGGLAAFF; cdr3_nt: TGTGCCAGCAGCCAAGGGACCGCAGGGGGCCTTGCAGCTTTCTTT
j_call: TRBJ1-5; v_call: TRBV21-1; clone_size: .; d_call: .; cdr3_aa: CAGSVQGYQPQHF; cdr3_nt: TGTGCCGGCAGCGTTCAGGGATATCAGCCCCAGCATTTT
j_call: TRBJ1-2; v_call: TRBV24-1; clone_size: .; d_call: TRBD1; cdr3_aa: CATSGLQGLDGYTF; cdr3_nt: TGTGCCACCAGTGGCCTACAGGGGCTCGATGGCTACACCTTC
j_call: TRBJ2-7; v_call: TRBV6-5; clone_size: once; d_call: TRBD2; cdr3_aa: CASSVAGGYEQYF; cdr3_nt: TGTGCCAGCTCCGTAGCGGGGGGTTATGAGCAGTACTTC
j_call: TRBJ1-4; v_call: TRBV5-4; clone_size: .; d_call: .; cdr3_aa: CASTTDTNEKLFF; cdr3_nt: TGTGCCAGTACGACAGATACTAATGAAAAACTGTTTTTT
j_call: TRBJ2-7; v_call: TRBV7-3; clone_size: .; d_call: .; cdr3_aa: CASSFDTGPYEQYF; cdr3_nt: TGTGCCAGCAGCTTCGACACCGGCCCCTACGAGCAGTACTTC
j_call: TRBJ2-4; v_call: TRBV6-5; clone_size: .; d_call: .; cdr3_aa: CASSLLEALAKNIQYF; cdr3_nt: TGTGCCAGCAGTTTACTCGAGGCCTTAGCCAAAAACATTCAGTACTTC
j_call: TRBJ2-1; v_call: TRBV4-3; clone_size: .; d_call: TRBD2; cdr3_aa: CASSQDRASGHNEQFF; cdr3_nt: TGCGCCAGCAGCCAAGATCGAGCTAGCGGTCACAATGAGCAGTTCTTC
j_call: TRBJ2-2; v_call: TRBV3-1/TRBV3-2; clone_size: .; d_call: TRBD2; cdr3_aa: CASSRTSGGTITGELFF; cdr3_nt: TGTGCCAGCAGCCGGACTAGCGGGGGGACAATCACCGGGGAGCTGTTTTTT
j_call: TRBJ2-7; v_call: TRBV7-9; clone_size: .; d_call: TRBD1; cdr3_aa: CASSTVGQLGEQYF; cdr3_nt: TGTGCCAGCAGCACCGTGGGACAGCTGGGCGAGCAGTACTTC
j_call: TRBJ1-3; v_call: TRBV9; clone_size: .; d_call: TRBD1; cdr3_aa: CASSDRGSGNTIYF; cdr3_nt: TGTGCCAGCAGCGACAGGGGCTCTGGAAACACCATATATTTT
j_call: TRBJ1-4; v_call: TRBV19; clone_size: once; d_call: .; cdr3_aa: CASRRRQILQNNEKLFF; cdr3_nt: TGTGCCAGTCGACGTCGACAGATACTCCAAAATAATGAAAAACTGTTTTTT
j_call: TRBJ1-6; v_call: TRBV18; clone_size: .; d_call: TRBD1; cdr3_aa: CASSQRKDRVGSPLHF; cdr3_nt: TGTGCCAGCTCGCAACGGAAAGACAGGGTCGGTTCACCCCTCCACTTT
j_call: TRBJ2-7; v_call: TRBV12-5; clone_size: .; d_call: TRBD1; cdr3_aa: CASGRIVGTGTYEQYF; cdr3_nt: TGTGCTAGTGGCCGAATAGTGGGGACAGGGACCTACGAGCAGTACTTC
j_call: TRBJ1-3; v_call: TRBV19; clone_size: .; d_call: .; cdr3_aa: CASTMDSLSGNTIYF; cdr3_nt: TGTGCCAGTACCATGGACAGCCTCTCTGGAAACACCATATATTTT
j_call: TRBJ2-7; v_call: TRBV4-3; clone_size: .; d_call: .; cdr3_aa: CASSQEGGVTYEQYF; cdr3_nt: TGCGCCAGCAGCCAAGAAGGGGGAGTGACCTACGAGCAGTACTTC
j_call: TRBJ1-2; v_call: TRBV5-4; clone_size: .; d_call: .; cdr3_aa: CASSPGREGPRSYGYTF; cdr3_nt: TGTGCCAGCAGCCCTGGTAGGGAGGGGCCAAGATCCTATGGCTACACCTTC
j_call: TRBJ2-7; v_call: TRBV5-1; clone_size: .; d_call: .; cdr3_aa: CASSGGTGYEQYF; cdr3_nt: TGCGCCAGCTCCGGCGGCACAGGATACGAGCAGTACTTC
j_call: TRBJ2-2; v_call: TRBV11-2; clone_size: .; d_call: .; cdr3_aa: CASNPRGYTGELFF; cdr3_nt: TGTGCCAGCAACCCTCGGGGGTACACCGGGGAGCTGTTTTTT
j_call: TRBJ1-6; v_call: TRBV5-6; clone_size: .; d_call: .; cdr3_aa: CASSFRDSPLHF; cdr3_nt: TGTGCCAGCAGCTTCCGGGATTCACCCCTCCACTTT
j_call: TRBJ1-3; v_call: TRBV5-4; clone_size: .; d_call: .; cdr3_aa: CASSNQGTGNTIYF; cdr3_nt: TGTGCCAGCAGCAATCAGGGTACTGGAAACACCATATATTTT
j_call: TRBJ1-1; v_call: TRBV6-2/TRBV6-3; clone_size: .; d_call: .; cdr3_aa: CASSFGGPLNTEAFF; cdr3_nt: TGTGCCAGCAGTTTCGGGGGGCCCTTGAACACTGAAGCTTTCTTT
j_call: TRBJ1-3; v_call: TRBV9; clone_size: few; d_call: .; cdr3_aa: CASRADQASGNTIYF; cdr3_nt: TGTGCCAGCAGAGCCGACCAGGCCTCTGGAAACACCATATATTTT
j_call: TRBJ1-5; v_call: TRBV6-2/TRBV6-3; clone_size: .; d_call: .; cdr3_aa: CASSTGGNRYSNQPQHF; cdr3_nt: TGTGCCAGCAGCACGGGGGGAAACAGATATAGCAATCAGCCCCAGCATTTT
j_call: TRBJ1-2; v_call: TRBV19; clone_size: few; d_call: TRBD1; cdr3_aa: CASSMRLDRGDGYTF; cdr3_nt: TGTGCCAGTAGTATGAGACTGGACAGGGGCGATGGCTACACCTTC
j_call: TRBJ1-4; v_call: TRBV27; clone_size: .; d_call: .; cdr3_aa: CASRGVTNEKLFF; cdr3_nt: TGTGCCAGCAGAGGGGTAACTAATGAAAAACTGTTTTTT
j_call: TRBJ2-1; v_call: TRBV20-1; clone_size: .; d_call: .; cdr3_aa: CSASSLAGARNEQFF; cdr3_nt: TGCAGTGCTAGTTCCCTGGCGGGGGCTAGGAATGAGCAGTTCTTC
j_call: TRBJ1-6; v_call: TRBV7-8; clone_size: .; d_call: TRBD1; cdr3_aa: CASSLGDRGLSPLHF; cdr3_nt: TGTGCCAGCAGCTTAGGGGACAGGGGTCTGTCACCCCTCCACTTT
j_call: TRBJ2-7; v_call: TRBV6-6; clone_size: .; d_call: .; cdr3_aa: CASSYSGGQGYEQYF; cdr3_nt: TGTGCCAGCAGTTACTCGGGGGGGCAGGGGTACGAGCAGTACTTC
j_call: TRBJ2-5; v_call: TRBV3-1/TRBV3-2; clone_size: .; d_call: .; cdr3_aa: CATSPGGRGRQETQYF; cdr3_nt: TGTGCCACCTCCCCGGGGGGCCGCGGACGACAAGAGACCCAGTACTTC
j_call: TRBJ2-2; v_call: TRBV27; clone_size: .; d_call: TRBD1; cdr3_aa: CASRWTGANTGELFF; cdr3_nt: TGTGCCAGCAGGTGGACAGGGGCAAACACCGGGGAGCTGTTTTTT
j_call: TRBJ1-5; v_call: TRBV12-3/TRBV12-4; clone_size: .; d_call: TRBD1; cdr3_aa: CASSGTGLQPQHF; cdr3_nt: TGTGCCAGCAGTGGGACAGGACTTCAGCCCCAGCATTTT
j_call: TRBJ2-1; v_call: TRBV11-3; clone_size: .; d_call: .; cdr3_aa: CASSLGSINEQFF; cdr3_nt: TGTGCCAGCAGCTTGGGCTCTATCAATGAGCAGTTCTTC
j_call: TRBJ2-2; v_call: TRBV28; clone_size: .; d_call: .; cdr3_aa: CATMRPGAGELFF; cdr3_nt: TGTGCCACCATGAGACCAGGGGCCGGGGAGCTGTTTTTT